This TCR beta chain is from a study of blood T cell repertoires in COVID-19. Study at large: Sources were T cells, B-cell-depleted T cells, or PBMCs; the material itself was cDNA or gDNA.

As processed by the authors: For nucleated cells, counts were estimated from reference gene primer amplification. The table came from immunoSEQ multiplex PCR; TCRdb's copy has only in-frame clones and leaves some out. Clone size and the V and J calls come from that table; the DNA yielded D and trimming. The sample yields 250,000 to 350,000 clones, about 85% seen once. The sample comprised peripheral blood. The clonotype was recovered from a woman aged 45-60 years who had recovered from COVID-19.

The CDR3 reads CASSIRAGGNNEQFF. The CDR3 coding sequence is TGTGCCAGTAGTATCAGGGCGGGGGGAAACAATGAGCAGTTCTTC. The chain combines TRBV19 with TRBJ2-1; 8 nucleotides agree with TRBD2. CDR3 size: 15 residues. With 3 bases clipped from V and 5 bases from J, the junction kept 6 bases outside the gene matches. Per germline, CDR1 LNHDA and CDR2 SQIVND (reference sequence).